These 5 T cell receptor beta chains were all obtained from the same sample, sequenced in a study of T-cell reconstitution after alpha-beta-depleted transplantation in children. Preparation of the TCRbeta library involved a method that used unique molecular identifiers. TCRdb reanalysed the PCR reads using MiXCR and keeps one entry per CDR3 protein. Altogether 600,000 to 700,000 distinct CDR3 sequences are present, 13% being singletons, with the ten largest covering 0.79%. This sample comprised PBMCs, obtained before TCRalphabeta/CD19-depleted stem cell transplant. Every receptor here comes from a girl aged 2 to 9 with congenital amegakaryocytic thrombocytopenia, due to receive a stem cell transplant.

The V and J genes are TRBV21-1 and TRBJ2-1; the D call TRBD1 from the table was never checked on the DNA. TRBV21-1 is a listed pseudogene. CDR3 length: 13 residues. DNA of the CDR3: TGTGCCAGCAGCAAAACAGGGGACCTTGAGCAGTTCTTC. Amino acid sequence: CASSKTGDLEQFF.

In its sample, this clonotype was seen many times. The chain carries TRBV5-1 and TRBJ2-7; the match to TRBD2 covers 8 bases. There are 15 residues in the CDR3. CDR1 and CDR2 (germline): SGHRS, YFSETQ. With V trimmed by 6 bases and J by 6 bases, 14 bases remained unmatched. CDR3 residues: CASIWEPGLDSEQYF. The CDR3 coding sequence is TGCGCCAGCATCTGGGAACCGGGACTAGACAGCGAGCAGTACTTC.

The V gene is TRBV20-1, the J gene TRBJ2-6; tentatively, D is TRBD1 or TRBD2 (6 bases each). The V gene's germline CDR1 is DFQATT and CDR2 SNEGSKA (reference sequence). The CDR3 length is 18 residues. CDR3 residues: CCAPPAGTYSSGANVLTF. The CDR3 bases are TGCTGCGCTCCACCGGCGGGGACATATAGCTCTGGGGCCAACGTCCTGACTTTC.

This clonotype was found many times. V is TRBV10-3 and J is TRBJ2-5; 10 nucleotides match TRBD2. Germline V gene sequence: CDR1 ENHRY, CDR2 SYGVKD. CDR3 length equals 15 residues. V was clipped by 6 bases and J by 5 bases; unmatched bases: 9. CDR3 sequence (DNA): TGTGCCATCAGGCCATCTAGCGGGAGAACTGAGACCCAGTACTTC. This sequence encodes CAIRPSSGRTETQYF.

This clonotype was detected many times. The rearrangement uses TRBV20-1 and TRBJ1-1, with a weak D call TRBD1 (6 bases). Trimming removed 6 bases at V and 2 bases at J, with 10 bases between. This CDR3 has 12 residues. CDR1 is DFQATT and CDR2 is SNEGSKA in the germline V gene (reference sequence). The CDR3 nucleotides are TGCAGTGCCCCGACAGGAAACACTGAAGCTTTCTTT. This translates into CSAPTGNTEAFF.